This T cell receptor beta chain was documented in a study of blood T cells in healthy people across ages. A second PCR, run for about 7 to 12 cycles, used a sample-barcoded 5' primer plus a J-beta primer mix. TCRdb re-called the 5' RACE reads with MiXCR, one entry per CDR3 protein. The repertoire holds over a million distinct CDR3 sequences, roughly 40% seen once, with roughly 7.9% in the top ten. Of note for this clonotype: As yet, its antigen is unknown.

Broader study findings: Diversity was higher, and naive CD4+ cells more numerous, in long-lived donors than in aged donors. A strong correlation was seen between TCR beta diversity and naive T cell percentage.

The sequence was collected from a woman aged 18 to 35 in good health. Sequenced: blood.

The CDR3 here is CASSLRRTYEQYF. In nucleotides, the CDR3 is TGCGCCAGCAGCTTGCGGAGAACCTACGAGCAGTACTTC. The J gene is TRBJ2-7, the V gene TRBV5-1; D remains unclear. The CDR3 is 13 residues long. V gave up 1 base and J gave up 2 bases, with 7 bases separating them. The germline V gene has CDR1 SGHRS and CDR2 YFSETQ.